The clone carrying this TCR beta chain appeared a few times. The data are from a study of cytotoxic CD8 clonotypes in ibrutinib-treated CLL. Trimming stripped 6 bases from V and 4 bases from J, with 15 bases between. Germline assignment: CDR1 MNHEY and CDR2 SMNVEV (reference sequence). This CDR3 has 14 residues. Sequencing was performed with immunoSEQ multiplex PCR; in TCRdb, only in-frame clones are kept and a portion is missing. The top ten clones hold 20% to 30% of a sample with roughly 53,000 clones, roughly 50% of them seen once. The receptor was derived from a human donor with chronic lymphocytic leukemia. The J gene is TRBJ1-2, the V gene TRBV27; tentatively, D is TRBD1 (5 bases). The sequenced sample was PBMCs, obtained at disease progression, from a patient treated with ibrutinib. In DNA, the CDR3 is TGTGCCAGCAGCCCTGCGGGGGTCGGCTATGGCTACACCTTC. Its translation: CASSPAGVGYGYTF.